This entry lists 14 T cell receptor beta chains sequenced from one sample in a study of T-cell memory formation after mild COVID-19. TCRdb re-called the 5' RACE reads through MiXCR, storing one row per CDR3 protein. Altogether roughly 340,000 distinct CDR3 sequences are present, roughly 15% being singletons, with the ten largest covering about 20%. The sequenced sample was PBMCs or a T cell subset sorted from them (not recorded which). These receptors originate from a man aged 18 to 30 who had mild COVID-19 (a few samples of this study predate the infection). Cell type and time point are not known.

The chain uses TRBV20-1 and TRBJ2-7; TRBD2 is a possible D gene (6 bases). V lost 3 bases, J lost 0 bases, and 9 bases lay in between. This CDR3 region has 13 residues. The germline CDR1 and CDR2 sequences are DFQATT and SNEGSKA (reference sequence). CDR3 in DNA: TGCAGTGCTAGGGACTATTCCTCCTACGAGCAGTACGTC. Encoded protein: CSARDYSSYEQYV.

This clonotype was picked up many times. The V and J genes are TRBV12-3 or TRBV12-4 and TRBJ2-1, with 15 bases lining up with TRBD2. V trimming: 8 bases; J trimming: 7 bases; junction bases outside the gene matches: 3. The CDR3 runs 14 residues. The CDR3 is CASGLAGGRNEQFF. The CDR3 DNA reads TGTGCCAGCGGACTAGCGGGGGGGAGAAATGAGCAGTTCTTC.

V gene TRBV7-3 combines with J gene TRBJ2-1; 9 nucleotides line up with TRBD1. There are 16 residues in the CDR3. The junction had 7 bases not matched to a gene; V was cut back by 5 bases and J by 2 bases. The germline CDR1 and CDR2 sequences are SGHTA and FQGTGA. The CDR3 sequence: CASSNPGQGAYNEQFF. CDR3 DNA sequence: TGTGCCAGCAGCAACCCGGGACAGGGAGCCTACAATGAGCAGTTCTTC.

This clonotype was recorded a few times. The rearrangement links TRBV6-6 to TRBJ2-7; 7 bases match TRBD1. Germline lookup yields CDR1 MNHNY and CDR2 SVGAGI (reference sequence). J lost 3 bases, V lost 6 bases, and 5 bases had no gene match. The length of the CDR3 is 13 residues. The CDR3 region is CASSPTGHYEQYV. The CDR3 region has the DNA TGTGCCAGCAGCCCGACAGGGCACTACGAGCAGTACGTC.

J is TRBJ2-1 and V is TRBV2; the D is unclear. With 10 bases removed from V and 4 bases from J, the gap between germline ends came to 2 bases. Germline loops: CDR1 SNHLY, CDR2 FYNNEI. The CDR3 is 9 residues long. The CDR3 reads CANYNEQFF. CDR3 nucleotides: TGTGCCAATTACAATGAGCAGTTCTTC.

This clonotype was detected only a few times. CDR3 bases: TGCGCCAGCAGCTCGCAGGGGGCGTTACAAGAGACCCAGTACTTC. Translating gives CASSSQGALQETQYF. V and J are TRBV5-1 and TRBJ2-5; the match to TRBD1 covers 8 bases. V lost 3 bases, J lost 2 bases, and 6 bases stayed unmatched. The CDR3 extends over 15 amino acids. Germline CDR1 is SGHRS and CDR2 is YFSETQ.

V usage is TRBV29-1 and J usage is TRBJ2-2; D not resolved. The CDR3 spans 13 residues. Germline assignment: CDR1 SQVTM and CDR2 ANQGSEA. The ends were cut back, 6 bases at V and 0 bases at J, with 8 bases in the middle. DNA for the CDR3: TGCAGCGTGATAGACGCGAACACCGGGGAGCTGTTTTTT. Protein product: CSVIDANTGELFF.

The V call is TRBV4-2, the J call TRBJ1-2; D not resolved. The V end was cut by 1 base, the J end by 10 bases, with 19 bases between. Germline CDR1 and CDR2: LGHNA and YNFKEQ. The CDR3 has 15 amino acids. Here the CDR3 reads CASSQANPGTFPYTF. In nucleotides, the CDR3 is TGTGCCAGCAGCCAAGCTAATCCGGGAACCTTTCCCTACACCTTC.

The chain combines TRBV5-1 with TRBJ1-5; tentative D call: TRBD1 (6 bases). This CDR3 has 16 residues. V shed 7 bases and J shed 0 bases, with 17 bases lying between them. The germline V gene encodes CDR1 SGHRS and CDR2 YFSETQ. The CDR3 region has the DNA TGCGCCAGCTATAAGGGGGAAGGGAATAGCAATCAGCCCCAGCATTTT. Amino acid sequence: CASYKGEGNSNQPQHF.

This clonotype was seen only a few times. V usage is TRBV20-1 and J usage is TRBJ2-7; no definite D call. This CDR3 has 14 amino acids. V lost 0 bases and J 2 bases, leaving 11 bases between the germline ends. CDR1 and CDR2 (germline): DFQATT, SNEGSKA (reference sequence). CDR3: CSARDLYKPYEQYV. For the CDR3, the DNA is TGCAGTGCTAGAGACTTATACAAGCCCTACGAGCAGTACGTC.

This chain links TRBV28 with TRBJ1-1; D is unclear. This CDR3 spans 13 amino acids. V lost 3 bases and J 11 bases, leaving 16 bases between the germline ends. Germline CDR1 MDHEN, CDR2 SYDVKM. For the CDR3, the DNA is TGTGCCAGCAGTTTTCATCTGGGCGGGTTGGCTTTCTTT. This gives the protein CASSFHLGGLAFF.

This clonotype occurred a few times. The gene calls are TRBV20-1 and TRBJ1-4; a possible D gene is TRBD1 (6 bases). Trimming left V 3 bases short and J 10 bases short, with 18 bases between. This CDR3 is built from 14 residues. CDR1 and CDR2 (germline): DFQATT, SNEGSKA (reference sequence). CDR3 DNA: TGCAGTGCTAGTCCCGGAAACAGGGCTGGAAAACTGTTTTTT. It specifies CSASPGNRAGKLFF.

The gene calls are TRBV19 and TRBJ2-4, with D perhaps given as TRBD1 or TRBD2 (6 bases each). V was shortened by 0 bases and J by 4 bases, with 13 bases between the two germline ends. From germline, CDR1 is LNHDA and CDR2 SQIVND (reference sequence). CDR3 length equals 16 residues. The DNA of the CDR3 is TGTGCCAGTAGTATAGATCCCGGAGGGGGTAAAAACATTCAGTACTTC. Encoded protein: CASSIDPGGGKNIQYF.

This clonotype came up a few times. V and J are TRBV11-2 and TRBJ1-1; TRBD1 aligns across 9 bases. Germline V gene lookup returns CDR1 SGHAT and CDR2 FQNNGV. The ends lost 5 bases at V and 5 bases at J; junction bases unmatched: 12. This CDR3 region has 16 residues. DNA of the CDR3: TGTGCCAGCAGCCCCGGGACAGGGTTGTTTGAAACTGAAGCTTTCTTT. This encodes CASSPGTGLFETEAFF.